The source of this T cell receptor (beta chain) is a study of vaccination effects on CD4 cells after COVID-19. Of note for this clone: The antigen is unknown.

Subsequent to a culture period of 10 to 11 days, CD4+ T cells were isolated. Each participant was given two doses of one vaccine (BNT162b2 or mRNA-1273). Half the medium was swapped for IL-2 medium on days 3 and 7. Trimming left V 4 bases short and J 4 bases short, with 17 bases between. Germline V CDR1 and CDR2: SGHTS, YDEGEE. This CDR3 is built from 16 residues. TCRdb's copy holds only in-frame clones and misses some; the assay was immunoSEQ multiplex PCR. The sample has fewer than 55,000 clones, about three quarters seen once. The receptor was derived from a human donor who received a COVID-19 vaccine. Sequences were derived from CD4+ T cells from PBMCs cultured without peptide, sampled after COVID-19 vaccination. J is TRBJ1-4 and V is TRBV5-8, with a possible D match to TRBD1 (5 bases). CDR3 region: CASSATPGQYNEKLFF. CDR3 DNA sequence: TGTGCCAGCAGCGCGACCCCGGGGCAGTATAATGAAAAACTGTTTTTT.